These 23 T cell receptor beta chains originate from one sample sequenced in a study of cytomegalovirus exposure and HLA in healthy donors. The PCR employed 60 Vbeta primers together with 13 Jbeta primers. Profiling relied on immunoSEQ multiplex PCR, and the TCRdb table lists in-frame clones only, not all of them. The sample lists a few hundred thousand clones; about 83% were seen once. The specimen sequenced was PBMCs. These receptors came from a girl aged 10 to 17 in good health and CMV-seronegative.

The CDR3 nucleotides are TGTGCCAGCAGACAGGGGGAGGGTGGCTACACCTTC. The encoded protein is CASRQGEGGYTF. This chain links TRBV6-4 with TRBJ1-2; 8 bases agree with TRBD1. This CDR3 is built from 12 residues. The junction had 4 bases not matched to a gene; V was cut back by 6 bases and J by 7 bases. Germline CDR1 reads MRHNA; CDR2 reads SNTAGT.

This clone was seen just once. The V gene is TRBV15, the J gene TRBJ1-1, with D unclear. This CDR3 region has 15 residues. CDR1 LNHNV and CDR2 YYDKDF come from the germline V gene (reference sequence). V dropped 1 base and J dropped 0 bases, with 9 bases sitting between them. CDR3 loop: CATSRGRLMNTEAFF. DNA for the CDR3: TGTGCCACCAGCAGAGGCAGACTTATGAACACTGAAGCTTTCTTT.

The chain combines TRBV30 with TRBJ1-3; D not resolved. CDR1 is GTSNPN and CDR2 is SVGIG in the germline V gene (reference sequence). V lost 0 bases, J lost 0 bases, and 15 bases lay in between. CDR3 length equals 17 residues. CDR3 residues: CAWSVPRPGYSGNTIYF. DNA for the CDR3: TGTGCCTGGAGTGTACCCCGGCCAGGCTACTCTGGAAACACCATATATTTT.

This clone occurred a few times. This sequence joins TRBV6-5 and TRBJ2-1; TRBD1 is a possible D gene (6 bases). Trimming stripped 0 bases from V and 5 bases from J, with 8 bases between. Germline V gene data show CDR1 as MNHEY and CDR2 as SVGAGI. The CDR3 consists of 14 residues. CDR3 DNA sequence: TGTGCCAGCAGTTACTCTAGGGGGAACAATGAGCAGTTCTTC. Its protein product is CASSYSRGNNEQFF.

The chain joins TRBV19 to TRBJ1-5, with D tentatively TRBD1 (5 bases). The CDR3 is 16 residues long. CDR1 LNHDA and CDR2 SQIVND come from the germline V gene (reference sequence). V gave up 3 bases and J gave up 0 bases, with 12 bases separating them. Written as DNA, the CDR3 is TGTGCCAGTAGTATCGGTGGGGGGTTTAGCAATCAGCCCCAGCATTTT. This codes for CASSIGGGFSNQPQHF.

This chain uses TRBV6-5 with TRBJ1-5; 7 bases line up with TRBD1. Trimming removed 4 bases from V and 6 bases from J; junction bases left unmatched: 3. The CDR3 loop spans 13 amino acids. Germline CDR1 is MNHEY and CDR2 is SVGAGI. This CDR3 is CASSSDRAQPQHF. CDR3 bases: TGTGCCAGCAGTTCCGACAGGGCTCAGCCCCAGCATTTT.

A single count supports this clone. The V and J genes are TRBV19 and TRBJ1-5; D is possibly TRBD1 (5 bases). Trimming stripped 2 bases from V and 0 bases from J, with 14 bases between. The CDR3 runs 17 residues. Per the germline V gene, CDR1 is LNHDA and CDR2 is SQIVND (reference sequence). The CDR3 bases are TGTGCCAGTAGTATAAGTTCAGGGAGGGATAGCAATCAGCCCCAGCATTTT. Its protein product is CASSISSGRDSNQPQHF.

CDR3 region: CASSIGQGSDTQYF. CDR3 bases: TGCGCCAGCAGTATAGGACAGGGCTCAGATACGCAGTATTTT. The chain employs TRBV5-1 and TRBJ2-3, with TRBD1 identical over 8 bases. Per the germline V gene, CDR1 is SGHRS and CDR2 is YFSETQ. This CDR3 is built from 14 residues. V gave up 5 bases and J gave up 4 bases; unmatched junction bases: 6.

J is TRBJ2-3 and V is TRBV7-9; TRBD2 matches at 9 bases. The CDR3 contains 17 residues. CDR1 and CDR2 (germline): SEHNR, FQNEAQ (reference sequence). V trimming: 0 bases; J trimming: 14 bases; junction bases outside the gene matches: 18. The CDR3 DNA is TGTGCCAGCAGCTTAGCCCTCGGAGCGGGGGGACCTAAAGCTCCGTATTTT. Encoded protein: CASSLALGAGGPKAPYF.

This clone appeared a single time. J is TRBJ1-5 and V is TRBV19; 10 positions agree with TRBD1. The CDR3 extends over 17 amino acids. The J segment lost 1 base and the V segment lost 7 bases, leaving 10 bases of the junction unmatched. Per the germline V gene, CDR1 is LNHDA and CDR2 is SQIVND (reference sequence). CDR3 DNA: TGTGCCAGTACACGGGACAGGGGTGCTTTAAGCAATCAGCCCCAGCATTTT. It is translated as CASTRDRGALSNQPQHF. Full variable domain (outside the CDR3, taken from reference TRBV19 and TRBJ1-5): DGGITQSPKYLFRKEGQNVTLSCEQNLNHDAMYWYRQDPGQGLRLIYYSQIVNDFQKGDIAEGYSVSREKKESFPLTVTSAQKNPTAFYLCASTRDRGALSNQPQHFGDGTRLSIL.

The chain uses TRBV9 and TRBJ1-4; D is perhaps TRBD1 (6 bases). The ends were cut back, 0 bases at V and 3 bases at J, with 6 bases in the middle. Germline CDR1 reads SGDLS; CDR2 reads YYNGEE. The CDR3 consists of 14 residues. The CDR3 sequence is CASSVAGANEKLFF. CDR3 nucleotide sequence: TGTGCCAGCAGCGTAGCAGGGGCTAATGAAAAACTGTTTTTT.

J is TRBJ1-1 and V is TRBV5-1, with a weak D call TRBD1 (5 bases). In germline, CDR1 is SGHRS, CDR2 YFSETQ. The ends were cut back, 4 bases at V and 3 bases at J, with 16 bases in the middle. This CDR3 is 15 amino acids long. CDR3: CASSGFRRGDTEAFF. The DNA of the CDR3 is TGCGCCAGCAGCGGGTTCAGGAGGGGAGACACTGAAGCTTTCTTT.

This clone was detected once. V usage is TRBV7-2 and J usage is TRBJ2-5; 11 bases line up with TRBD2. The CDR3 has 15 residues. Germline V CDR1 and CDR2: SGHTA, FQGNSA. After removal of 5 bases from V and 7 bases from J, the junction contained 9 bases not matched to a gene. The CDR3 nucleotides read TGTGCCAGCAGCCCCGGACTAGCGGGCACGGGGACCCAGTACTTC. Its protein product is CASSPGLAGTGTQYF.

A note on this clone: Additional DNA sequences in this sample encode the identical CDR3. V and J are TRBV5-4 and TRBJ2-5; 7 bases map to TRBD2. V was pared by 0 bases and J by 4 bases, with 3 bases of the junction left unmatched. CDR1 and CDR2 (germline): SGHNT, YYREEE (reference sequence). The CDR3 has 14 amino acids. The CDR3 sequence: CASSLGLAGETQYF. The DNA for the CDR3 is TGTGCCAGCAGCTTGGGACTAGCCGGAGAGACCCAGTACTTC.

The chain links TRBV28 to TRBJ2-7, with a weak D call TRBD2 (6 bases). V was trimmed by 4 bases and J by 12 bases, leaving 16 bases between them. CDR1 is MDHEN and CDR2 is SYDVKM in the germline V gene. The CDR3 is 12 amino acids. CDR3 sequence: CASSSSGLSLYF. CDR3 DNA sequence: TGTGCCAGCAGTTCCTCGGGACTGAGCTTGTACTTC.

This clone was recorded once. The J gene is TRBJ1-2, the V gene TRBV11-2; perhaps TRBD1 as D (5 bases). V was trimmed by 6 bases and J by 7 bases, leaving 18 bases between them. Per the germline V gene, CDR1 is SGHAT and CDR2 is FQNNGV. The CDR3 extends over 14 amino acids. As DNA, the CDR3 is TGTGCCAGCAGTCCCGACAGAGCTCAATTTGGCTACACCTTC. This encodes CASSPDRAQFGYTF.

CDR3 sequence (DNA): TGTGCCAGCTCACCAACCCTAGCGGGAGGTTTAAATGAGCAGTTCTTC. It is translated as CASSPTLAGGLNEQFF. J is TRBJ2-1 and V is TRBV18; 11 bases match TRBD2. The V and J ends lost 2 bases and 7 bases, in that order; junction bases with no gene match: 7. Germline V gives CDR1 KGHSH, CDR2 LQKENI. The CDR3 is 16 residues long.

CDR3 DNA: TGCGCCAGCAGCTTAGACAGGTTAGGCGAGCAGTACTTC. As protein: CASSLDRLGEQYF. The gene calls are TRBV10-1 and TRBJ2-7; D may be TRBD1 (6 bases). Germline loops: CDR1 WNHNN, CDR2 SYGVQD (reference sequence). V dropped 6 bases and J dropped 6 bases, with 15 bases sitting between them. The CDR3 covers 13 residues.

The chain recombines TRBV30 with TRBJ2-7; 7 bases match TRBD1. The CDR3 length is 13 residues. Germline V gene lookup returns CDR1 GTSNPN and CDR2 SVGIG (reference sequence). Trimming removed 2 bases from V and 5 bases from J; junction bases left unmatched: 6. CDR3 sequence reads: CAWSPRQGHEQYF. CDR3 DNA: TGTGCCTGGAGTCCCCGACAGGGCCACGAGCAGTACTTC. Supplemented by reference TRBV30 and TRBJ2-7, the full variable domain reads SQTIHQWPATLVQPVGSPLSLECTVEGTSNPNLYWYRQAAGRGLQLLFYSVGIGQISSEVPQNLSASRPQDRQFILSSKKLLLSDSGFYLCAWSPRQGHEQYFGPGTRLTVT.

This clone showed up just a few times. The CDR3 DNA reads as TGTGCCAGCAGCTTCATAGACAGCTACTACACCTTC. This encodes CASSFIDSYYTF. V usage is TRBV5-6 and J usage is TRBJ1-2; perhaps TRBD1 as D (5 bases). This CDR3 region has 12 residues. Germline lookup yields CDR1 SGHDT and CDR2 YYEEEE. V lost 2 bases to trimming and J lost 10 bases, with 12 bases between them.

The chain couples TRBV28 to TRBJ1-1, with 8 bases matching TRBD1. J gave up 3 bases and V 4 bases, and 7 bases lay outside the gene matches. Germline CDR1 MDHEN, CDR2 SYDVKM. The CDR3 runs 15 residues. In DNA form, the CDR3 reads TGTGCCAGCAGTTCAGGGGGCTGGGAGGACACTGAAGCTTTCTTT. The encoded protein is CASSSGGWEDTEAFF.

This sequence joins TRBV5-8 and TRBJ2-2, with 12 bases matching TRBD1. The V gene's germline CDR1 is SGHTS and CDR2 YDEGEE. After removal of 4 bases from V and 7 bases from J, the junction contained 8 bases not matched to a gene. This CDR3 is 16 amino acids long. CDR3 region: CASSRTGTGGYGELFF. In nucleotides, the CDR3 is TGTGCCAGCAGCCGAACAGGGACAGGGGGCTACGGGGAGCTGTTTTTT.

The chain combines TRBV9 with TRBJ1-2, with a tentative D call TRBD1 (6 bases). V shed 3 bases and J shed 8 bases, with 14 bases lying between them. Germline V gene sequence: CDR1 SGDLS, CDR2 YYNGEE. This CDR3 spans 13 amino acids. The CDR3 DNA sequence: TGTGCCAGCAGCGCCTGGACAGAGTCAGGCTACACCTTC. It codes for CASSAWTESGYTF.